Below are 15 T cell receptor beta chains sequenced from a single sample in a study of T cells after yellow fever vaccination (dated 2019 in TCRdb). Library preparation was by 5' RACE. Sequencing was carried out with an Illumina HiSeq 2500. The public sequencing data were trimmed at Q25 with fastp and processed into clonotypes with MiXCR by TCRdb, which kept only in-frame beta chains. Entries are consolidated by CDR3 protein sequence, retaining the most common genes and DNA. The sample table holds approximately 150,000 distinct CDR3 sequences, of which roughly 6.2% were seen once. In total, the top ten clones hold approximately 3% of the sample. The label giving this sample's treatment or condition can be read as: live attenuated yellow fever vaccine strain. The starting material was CD4+ T cells sorted from PBMCs, obtained on the day of the first yellow fever vaccination. The receptors here all came from a young man who received the YFV17D yellow fever vaccine.

This clonotype was detected only a few times. The V gene is TRBV20-1, the J gene TRBJ1-2; 9 positions match TRBD1. Germline V gives CDR1 DFQATT, CDR2 SNEGSKA (reference sequence). The junction had 9 bases not matched to a gene; V was cut back by 6 bases and J by 4 bases. The CDR3 is made up of 14 amino acids. In nucleotides, the CDR3 is TGCAGTGCAATTCGGACAGGGGCAGGCTATGGCTACACCTTC. Translation: CSAIRTGAGYGYTF.

Regarding this clonotype: A much larger clone differs from this one at a single base, so this may be a read error. The chain recombines TRBV7-2 with TRBJ2-7; 8 positions match TRBD1. The CDR3 is 14 residues long. Germline values: CDR1 SGHTA, CDR2 FQGNSA. With 4 bases clipped from V and 6 bases from J, the junction kept 8 bases outside the gene matches. The CDR3 DNA is TGTGCCAGCAGCTACAACAGGGGGAAGGGCGAGCAGTACTTC. Translation: CASSYNRGKGEQYF.

This clonotype was found many times. The gene calls are TRBV3-1 and TRBJ2-5, with 8 positions matching TRBD1. The germline gives CDR1 LGHDT, CDR2 YNNKEL (reference sequence). CDR3 length: 14 amino acids. Trimming at V came to 6 bases and at J to 2 bases, leaving 5 bases not matched to a gene. CDR3 sequence reads: CASSGTGLQETQYF. CDR3 DNA sequence: TGTGCCAGCAGTGGGACAGGTTTACAAGAGACCCAGTACTTC.

The chain combines TRBV9 with TRBJ1-2, with a tentative D call TRBD1 (6 bases). The CDR3 extends over 15 amino acids. The germline V gene has CDR1 SGDLS and CDR2 YYNGEE. Trimming left V 3 bases short and J 3 bases short, with 15 bases between. The DNA for the CDR3 is TGTGCCAGCAGCGACTCCCAGGGGACGTACTATGGCTACACCTTC. Protein: CASSDSQGTYYGYTF.

V gene TRBV5-1 combines with J gene TRBJ2-5; D possibly corresponds to TRBD1 (5 bases). CDR3 length: 14 amino acids. V lost 4 bases and J 6 bases, leaving 16 bases between the germline ends. Germline CDR1 SGHRS, CDR2 YFSETQ. CDR3 residues: CASSLWGFRQTQYF. The CDR3, as DNA: TGCGCCAGCAGCCTATGGGGCTTTCGGCAGACCCAGTACTTC.

The table lists this clonotype with many counts. V usage is TRBV6-2 or TRBV6-3 and J usage is TRBJ1-5, with D unresolved. Germline CDR1 and CDR2: MNHEY and SVGEGT. This CDR3 comprises 13 residues. Trimming took off 0 bases at V and 7 bases at J, with 7 bases between the two ends. The CDR3 DNA is TGTGCCAGCAGTTACTCGACTTACCAGCCCCAGCATTTT. Its protein is CASSYSTYQPQHF.

This clonotype was counted ten times or more. The chain employs TRBV7-8 and TRBJ1-4, with D tentatively TRBD1 (6 bases). This CDR3 contains 16 residues. V lost 5 bases and J 6 bases, leaving 19 bases between the germline ends. The V gene's germline CDR1 is SGHVS and CDR2 FQNEAQ. CDR3 sequence (DNA): TGTGCCAGCAGCCCCTCAGCTGGACAGATCTATGAAAAACTGTTTTTT. This sequence encodes CASSPSAGQIYEKLFF. Looking up the rest from reference TRBV7-8 and TRBJ1-4 gives the full variable domain: GAGVSQSPRYKVAKRGQDVALRCDPISGHVSLFWYQQALGQGPEFLTYFQNEAQLDKSGLPSDRFFAERPEGSVSTLKIQRTQQEDSAVYLCASSPSAGQIYEKLFFGSGTQLSVL.

The table lists this clonotype with many counts. The chain couples TRBV10-3 to TRBJ2-3; TRBD1 is a possible D gene (5 bases). Germline CDR1 is ENHRY and CDR2 is SYGVKD. With 8 bases removed from V and 1 base from J, the gap between germline ends came to 10 bases. This CDR3 has 13 residues. The CDR3 sequence: CAIGASGTDTQYF. In DNA, the CDR3 is TGTGCCATCGGGGCCTCGGGCACAGATACGCAGTATTTT.

At least ten counts were recorded for this clonotype. The rearrangement uses TRBV5-4 and TRBJ2-1; 10 positions agree with TRBD2. Per germline, CDR1 SGHNT and CDR2 YYREEE (reference sequence). The ends lost 7 bases at V and 3 bases at J; junction bases unmatched: 7. The CDR3 has 15 residues. In nucleotides, the CDR3 is TGTGCCAGCTTTGGAGCGGGGGGGTTCTACAATGAGCAGTTCTTC. Translated: CASFGAGGFYNEQFF. Full variable domain (outside the CDR3, taken from reference TRBV5-4 and TRBJ2-1): ETGVTQSPTHLIKTRGQQVTLRCSSQSGHNTVSWYQQALGQGPQFIFQYYREEENGRGNFPPRFSGLQFPNYSSELNVNALELDDSALYLCASFGAGGFYNEQFFGPGTRLTVL.

This clonotype was recorded at least ten times. V is TRBV2 and J is TRBJ1-2; D remains ambiguous. This CDR3 is 14 amino acids long. Per germline, CDR1 SNHLY and CDR2 FYNNEI. V was cut by 3 bases and J by 8 bases, with 16 bases left in between. CDR3: CASSDRTALGGYTF. CDR3 DNA: TGTGCCAGCAGTGACAGGACTGCCCTGGGAGGCTACACCTTC. The entire variable domain, with the rest obtained from reference TRBV2 and TRBJ1-2, is as follows: EPEVTQTPSHQVTQMGQEVILRCVPISNHLYFYWYRQILGQKVEFLVSFYNNEISEKSEIFDDQFSVERPDGSNFTLKIRSTKLEDSAMYFCASSDRTALGGYTFGSGTRLTVV.

This clonotype has at least ten counts. V usage is TRBV5-1 and J usage is TRBJ1-4; no reliable D call. The CDR3 consists of 14 residues. With 1 base removed from V and 4 bases from J, the gap between germline ends came to 8 bases. The V gene's germline CDR1 is SGHRS and CDR2 YFSETQ. CDR3 loop: CASSLMPVNEKLFF. The CDR3 nucleotides are TGCGCCAGCAGCTTGATGCCCGTTAATGAAAAACTGTTTTTT.

In this sample, this clonotype turned up many times. The chain combines TRBV5-1 with TRBJ2-1; TRBD1 matches 11 bases. Germline V gene sequence: CDR1 SGHRS, CDR2 YFSETQ. With V trimmed by 4 bases and J by 3 bases, 3 bases remained unmatched. The CDR3 has 15 amino acids. The CDR3 region has the DNA TGCGCCAGCAGCGTAGGGACAGGGGGCTACAATGAGCAGTTCTTC. This gives the protein CASSVGTGGYNEQFF.

In its sample, this clonotype was seen many times. V gene TRBV28 combines with J gene TRBJ2-5, with TRBD1 as a possible D gene (5 bases). There are 14 residues in the CDR3. Per the germline V gene, CDR1 is MDHEN and CDR2 is SYDVKM. Trimming left V 8 bases short and J 0 bases short, with 13 bases between. CDR3 nucleotides: TGTGCCAGCGGTATCCGGACATACCAAGAGACCCAGTACTTC. This translates into CASGIRTYQETQYF.

The chain recombines TRBV7-8 with TRBJ2-7; the match to TRBD2 covers 7 bases. The germline V gene encodes CDR1 SGHVS and CDR2 FQNEAQ. This CDR3 comprises 14 residues. V trimming: 4 bases; J trimming: 6 bases; junction bases outside the gene matches: 9. The CDR3 DNA is TGTGCCAGCAGCTACGGGGGAGGGGTGGGCGAGCAGTACTTC. This translates into CASSYGGGVGEQYF.

There are many counts of this clonotype. The chain is built from TRBV5-1 and TRBJ2-5; TRBD1 aligns across 8 bases. From germline, CDR1 is SGHRS and CDR2 YFSETQ. The V segment lost 4 bases and the J segment 4 bases; nucleotides outside the gene matches: 6. The CDR3 is 14 residues long. CDR3 residues: CASSKGQGLETQYF. CDR3 sequence (DNA): TGCGCCAGCAGCAAAGGACAGGGCTTAGAGACCCAGTACTTC.